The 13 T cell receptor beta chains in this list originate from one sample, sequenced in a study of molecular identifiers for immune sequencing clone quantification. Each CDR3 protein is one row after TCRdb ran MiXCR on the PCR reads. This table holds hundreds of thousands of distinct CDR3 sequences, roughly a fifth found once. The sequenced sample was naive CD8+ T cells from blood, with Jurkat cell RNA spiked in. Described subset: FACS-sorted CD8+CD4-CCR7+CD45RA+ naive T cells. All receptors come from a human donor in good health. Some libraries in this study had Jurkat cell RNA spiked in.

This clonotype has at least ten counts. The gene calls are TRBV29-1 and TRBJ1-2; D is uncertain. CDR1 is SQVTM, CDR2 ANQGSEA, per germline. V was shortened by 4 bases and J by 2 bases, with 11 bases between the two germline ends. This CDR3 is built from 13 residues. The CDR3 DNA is TGCAGCGTTGGAACCAGCCACAACTATGGCTACACCTTC. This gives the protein CSVGTSHNYGYTF.

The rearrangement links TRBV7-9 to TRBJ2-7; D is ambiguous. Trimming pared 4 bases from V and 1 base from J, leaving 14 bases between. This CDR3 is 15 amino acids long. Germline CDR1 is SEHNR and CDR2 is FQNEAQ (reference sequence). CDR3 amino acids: CASSSSATESYEQYF. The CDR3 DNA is TGTGCCAGCAGCTCCTCTGCTACCGAATCCTACGAGCAGTACTTC.

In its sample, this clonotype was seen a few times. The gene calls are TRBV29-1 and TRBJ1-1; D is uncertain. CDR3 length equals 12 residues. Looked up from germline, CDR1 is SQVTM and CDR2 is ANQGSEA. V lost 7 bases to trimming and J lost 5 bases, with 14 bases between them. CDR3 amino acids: CSAPGSATEAFF. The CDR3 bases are TGCAGCGCCCCCGGGAGCGCTACTGAAGCTTTCTTT.

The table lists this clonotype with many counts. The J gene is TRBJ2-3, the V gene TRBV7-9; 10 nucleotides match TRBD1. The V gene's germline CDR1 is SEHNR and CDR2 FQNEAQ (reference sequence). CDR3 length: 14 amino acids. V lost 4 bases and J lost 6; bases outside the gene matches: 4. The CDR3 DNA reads TGTGCCAGCAGCTGGGGACAGGGGAGCGATACGCAGTATTTT. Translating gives CASSWGQGSDTQYF.

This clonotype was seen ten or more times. CDR3 protein: CASSWGQEPAYEQYF. Written as DNA, the CDR3 is TGCGCCAGCAGCTGGGGACAGGAACCCGCCTACGAGCAGTACTTC. The rearrangement joins TRBV4-3 to TRBJ2-7; 8 nucleotides line up with TRBD1. This CDR3 is 15 amino acids long. Unmatched junction bases numbered 8, after V lost 5 bases and J lost 2 bases. CDR1 is LGHNA, CDR2 YSLEER, per germline.

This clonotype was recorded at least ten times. CDR3 bases: TGCAGCGTCCAGGCAGCCAGGGACTATGGCTACACCTTC. This codes for CSVQAARDYGYTF. The chain carries TRBV29-1 and TRBJ1-2, with a possible D match to TRBD1 (5 bases). Germline CDR1 reads SQVTM; CDR2 reads ANQGSEA. V lost 6 bases, J lost 3 bases, and 14 bases lay in between. The CDR3 sequence is 13 residues long.

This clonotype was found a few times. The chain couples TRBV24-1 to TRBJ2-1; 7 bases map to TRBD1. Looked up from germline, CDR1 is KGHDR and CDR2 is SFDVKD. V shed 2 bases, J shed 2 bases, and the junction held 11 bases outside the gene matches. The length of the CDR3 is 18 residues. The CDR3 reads CATSDWGTAVYPYNEQFF. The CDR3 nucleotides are TGTGCCACCAGTGATTGGGGGACAGCGGTATACCCCTACAATGAGCAGTTCTTC.

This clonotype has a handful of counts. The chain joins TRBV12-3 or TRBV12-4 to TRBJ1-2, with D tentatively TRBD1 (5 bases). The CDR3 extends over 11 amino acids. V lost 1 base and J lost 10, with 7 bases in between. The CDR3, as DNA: TGTGCCAGCAGTTTAGGACAGATCTACACCTTC. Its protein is CASSLGQIYTF.

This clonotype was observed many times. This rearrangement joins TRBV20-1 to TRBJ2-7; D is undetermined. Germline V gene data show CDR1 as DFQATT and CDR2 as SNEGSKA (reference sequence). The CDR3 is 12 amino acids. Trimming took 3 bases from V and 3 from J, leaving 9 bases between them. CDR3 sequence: CSASLLNYEQYF. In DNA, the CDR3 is TGCAGTGCTAGTTTACTTAACTACGAGCAGTACTTC.

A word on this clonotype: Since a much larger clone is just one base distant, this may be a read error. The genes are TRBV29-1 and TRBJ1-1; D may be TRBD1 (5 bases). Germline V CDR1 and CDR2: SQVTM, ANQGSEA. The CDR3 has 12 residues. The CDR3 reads CSVEGGSTGAFF. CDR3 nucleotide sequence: TGCAGCGTTGAAGGGGGGAGCACTGGAGCTTTCTTT. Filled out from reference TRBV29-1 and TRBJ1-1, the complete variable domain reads SAVISQKPSRDICQRGTSLTIQCQVDSQVTMMFWYRQQPGQSLTLIATANQGSEATYESGFVIDKFPISRPNLTFSTLTVSNMSPEDSSIYLCSVEGGSTGAFFGQGTRLTVV.

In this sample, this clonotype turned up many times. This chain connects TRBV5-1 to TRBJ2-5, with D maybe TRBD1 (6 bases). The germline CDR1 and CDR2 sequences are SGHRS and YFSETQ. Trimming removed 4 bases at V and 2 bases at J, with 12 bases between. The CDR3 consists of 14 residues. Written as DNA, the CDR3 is TGCGCCAGCAGCCCCGACAGGAAACAAGAGACCCAGTACTTC. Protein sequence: CASSPDRKQETQYF.

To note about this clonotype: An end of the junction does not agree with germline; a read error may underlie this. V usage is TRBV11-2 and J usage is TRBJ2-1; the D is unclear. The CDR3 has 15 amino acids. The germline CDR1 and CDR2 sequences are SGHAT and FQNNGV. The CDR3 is CASSLTLVLGNERFF. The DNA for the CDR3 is TGTGCCAGCAGCTTAACGCTAGTCTTGGGGAATGAGCGGTTCTTC.

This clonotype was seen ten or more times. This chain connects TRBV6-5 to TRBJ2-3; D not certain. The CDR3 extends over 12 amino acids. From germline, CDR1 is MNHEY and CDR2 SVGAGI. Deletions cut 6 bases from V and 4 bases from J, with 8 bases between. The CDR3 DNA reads TGTGCCAGCAGGTCCAAACCAGATACGCAGTATTTT. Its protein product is CASRSKPDTQYF.